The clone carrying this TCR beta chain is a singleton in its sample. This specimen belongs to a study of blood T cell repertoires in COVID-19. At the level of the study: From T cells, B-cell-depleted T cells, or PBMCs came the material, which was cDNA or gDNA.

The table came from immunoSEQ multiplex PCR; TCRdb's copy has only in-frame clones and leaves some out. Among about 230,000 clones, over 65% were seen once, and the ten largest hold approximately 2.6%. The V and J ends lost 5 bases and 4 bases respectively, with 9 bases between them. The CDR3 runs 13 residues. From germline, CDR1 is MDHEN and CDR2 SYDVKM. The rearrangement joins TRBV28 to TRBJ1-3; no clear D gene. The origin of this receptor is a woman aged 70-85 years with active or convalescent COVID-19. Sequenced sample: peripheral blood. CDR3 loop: CASSRLAGNTIYF. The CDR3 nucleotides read TGTGCCAGCAGTCGATTAGCGGGAAACACCATATATTTT.